What follows are 15 T cell receptor beta chains derived from one specimen sequenced in a study of identical twins. One entry per CDR3 protein results from TCRdb running MiXCR on the 5' RACE reads. The table records around 370,000 distinct CDR3 sequences, roughly 9% of them present only once. Sequenced: naive T cells sorted from blood. The receptors were sampled from a woman between 50 and 59 years old in good health.

There are a few counts of this clonotype. This chain joins TRBV7-9 and TRBJ1-2; D unresolved. The CDR3 contains 14 residues. In germline, CDR1 is SEHNR, CDR2 FQNEAQ (reference sequence). V lost 5 bases and J 7 bases, leaving 17 bases between the germline ends. CDR3: CASSDPLDPVGYTF. The CDR3 DNA follows: TGTGCCAGCAGCGATCCTCTCGACCCAGTTGGCTACACCTTC.

The chain has TRBV7-3 and TRBJ1-6; D gene ambiguous. CDR1 and CDR2 from the germline V gene are SGHTA and FQGTGA. This CDR3 comprises 15 residues. The V and J ends lost 5 bases and 6 bases respectively, with 14 bases between them. The CDR3, as DNA: TGTGCCAGCAGCCCCCACGCCAGCCTTAATTCACCCCTCCACTTT. This codes for CASSPHASLNSPLHF.

In its sample, this clonotype was seen a few times. V usage is TRBV7-9 and J usage is TRBJ1-1, with a weak D call TRBD1 (5 bases). The germline V gene encodes CDR1 SEHNR and CDR2 FQNEAQ (reference sequence). The CDR3 has 14 amino acids. Trimming cost V 5 bases and J 0 bases, with 10 bases left between them. CDR3 DNA sequence: TGTGCCAGCAGCCCTAGACAGCTGAACACTGAAGCTTTCTTT. As protein: CASSPRQLNTEAFF.

This clonotype was observed many times. The genes are TRBV29-1 and TRBJ2-2; 8 bases fit TRBD2. Trimming removed 4 bases from V and 6 bases from J; junction bases left unmatched: 10. This CDR3 comprises 15 residues. The germline CDR1 and CDR2 sequences are SQVTM and ANQGSEA. The CDR3 DNA is TGCAGCGTTGCCCAGGCGGGGGGCGCAGCCGGGGAGCTGTTTTTT. Translating it yields CSVAQAGGAAGELFF.

This clonotype was observed at least ten times. The V and J genes are TRBV27 and TRBJ2-4; D gene uncertain. Trimming removed 9 bases at V and 0 bases at J, with 15 bases between. CDR3 length: 15 residues. The germline V gene encodes CDR1 MNHEY and CDR2 SMNVEV (reference sequence). The DNA of the CDR3 is TGTGCCAGACCCCTCCGGCGGTTAGCCAAAAACATTCAGTACTTC. Its protein product is CARPLRRLAKNIQYF.

This chain links TRBV2 with TRBJ1-1, with 8 nucleotides matching TRBD1. Germline V gene sequence: CDR1 SNHLY, CDR2 FYNNEI. This CDR3 region has 14 residues. Trimming removed 6 bases from V and 1 base from J; junction bases left unmatched: 4. This chain's CDR3 is CASRLQGANTEAFF. The CDR3 region has the DNA TGTGCCAGCAGACTGCAGGGGGCGAACACTGAAGCTTTCTTT.

The chain employs TRBV4-1 and TRBJ2-1; the match to TRBD2 covers 10 bases. Germline V gene sequence: CDR1 MGHRA, CDR2 YSYEKL. The CDR3 length is 16 residues. J was trimmed by 10 bases and V by 0 bases; bases with no gene match: 9. The CDR3 sequence: CASSQETSGLAKEQFF. In DNA, the CDR3 is TGCGCCAGCAGCCAAGAGACGTCGGGACTAGCGAAGGAGCAGTTCTTC.

This clonotype is a singleton in its sample. This sequence joins TRBV19 and TRBJ2-1; TRBD2 might be the D (5 bases). CDR1 and CDR2 from the germline V gene are LNHDA and SQIVND (reference sequence). The length of the CDR3 is 14 residues. Trimming took off 3 bases at V and 6 bases at J, with 12 bases between the two ends. CDR3 coding DNA: TGTGCCAGTAGTATTCTTCCTAGCACCAATGAGCAGTTCTTC. It translates to CASSILPSTNEQFF.

This chain uses TRBV5-1 with TRBJ2-3; TRBD2 is a possible D gene (5 bases). CDR1 is SGHRS and CDR2 is YFSETQ in the germline V gene. The germline V and J ends were trimmed by 7 bases and 4 bases, with 16 bases remaining between them. This CDR3 region has 14 residues. CDR3 sequence reads: CASGSGASADTQYF. CDR3 nucleotides: TGCGCCAGCGGGAGCGGAGCCTCGGCAGATACGCAGTATTTT.

This clonotype came up a few times. The chain links TRBV5-8 to TRBJ2-1, with a possible D match to TRBD2 (5 bases). This CDR3 region has 15 residues. With 0 bases removed from V and 9 bases from J, the gap between germline ends came to 16 bases. Germline CDR1 is SGHTS and CDR2 is YDEGEE. CDR3 sequence reads: CASSLGRVKHGEQFF. In DNA, the CDR3 is TGTGCCAGCAGCTTGGGGCGGGTCAAACATGGTGAGCAGTTCTTC.

The chain combines TRBV10-3 with TRBJ2-3, with 9 nucleotides matching TRBD2. The CDR3 runs 17 residues. In germline, CDR1 is ENHRY, CDR2 SYGVKD. J was trimmed by 3 bases and V by 0 bases; bases with no gene match: 7. CDR3 loop: CAISESPAGGPTDTQYF. In DNA, the CDR3 is TGTGCCATCAGTGAGTCGCCAGCGGGAGGCCCGACAGATACGCAGTATTTT.

The V and J genes are TRBV9 and TRBJ2-3, with a tentative D call TRBD2 (5 bases). The CDR3 is made up of 14 amino acids. The germline V and J ends were trimmed by 0 bases and 0 bases, with 5 bases remaining between them. Germline loops: CDR1 SGDLS, CDR2 YYNGEE. The CDR3 bases are TGTGCCAGCAGCGTAGGGACTAGCACAGATACGCAGTATTTT. This codes for CASSVGTSTDTQYF.

The chain couples TRBV12-3 or TRBV12-4 to TRBJ2-1; perhaps D is TRBD1 or TRBD2 (5 bases each). V gave up 7 bases and J gave up 4 bases, with 14 bases separating them. The CDR3 sequence is 14 residues long. The chain's CDR3 is CASNTEGKYNEQFF. The DNA for the CDR3 is TGTGCCAGCAACACAGAGGGGAAATACAATGAGCAGTTCTTC.

The rearrangement joins TRBV6-1 to TRBJ2-4; D gene uncertain. CDR3 length: 15 residues. Trimming shortened V by 2 bases and J by 2 bases, and 10 bases separated the two germline ends. The V gene's germline CDR1 is MNHNS and CDR2 SASEGT. In DNA form, the CDR3 reads TGTGCCAGCAGTGAAAAAACGGGTTCCAAAAACATTCAGTACTTC. Its translation: CASSEKTGSKNIQYF.

The CDR3: CASSLGTMNTEAFF. CDR3 nucleotide sequence: TGTGCCAGCAGCTTAGGGACAATGAACACTGAAGCTTTCTTT. This chain connects TRBV7-6 to TRBJ1-1; tentative D call: TRBD1 (5 bases). The CDR3 has 14 amino acids. Germline assignment: CDR1 SGHVS and CDR2 FNYEAQ. V lost 1 base and J 0 bases, leaving 6 bases between the germline ends.